Included here is one T cell receptor beta chain sequence, with context. This clone was counted a single time. The antigen it binds to is not known. No clone much larger than this one lies a single base away; base qualities are absent. This record comes from a study of cytotoxic CD8 clonotypes in ibrutinib-treated CLL (dated by TCRdb to the early 2020s). Study-level background: The cohort was composed of 11 relapsed/refractory and roughly 15 treatment-naive patients; IGHV unmutated status was identified in fewer than 18 patients. Responses were partial in roughly 25 patients and complete in 2; after median 68 months follow-up, around 15 stayed in remission and roughly twelve progressed. The response samples were drawn at a median of around eleven months into treatment, with a range of roughly 6 to 40 months. Samples averaged roughly 260,000 productive templates and approximately 100,000 productive rearrangements. Longitudinal samples were obtainable from about 30% of the roughly 86 participants in the trial. Cryopreserved peripheral blood mononuclear cells were obtained before treatment, at response, and at either sustained remission or disease progression. All remission and progressive disease samples were collected while patients were still receiving ibrutinib.

The full study reports these points: Baseline clonality was found to be higher than that of age-matched healthy donors and was strongly correlated with circulating CD8+ T-cell counts. Sampling times were not matched between sustained-remission and progressing patients, and lymph node repertoires were not studied. Public clonotypes were rare and either shrank or stayed stable during treatment, and the rise in clonality at ibrutinib response reflected expansion of private clonotypes. Clonality rose at ibrutinib response, remained stable during sustained remission, and dropped back toward baseline at progression.

The time point label, as the study defines it: 12 months on ibrutinib. For TCR beta library preparation, roughly 2.2 micrograms of genomic DNA were isolated from cryopreserved PBMCs. Longitudinal blood samples from CLL patients receiving ibrutinib monotherapy were subjected to high-throughput TCR beta sequencing. Patients were enrolled in a phase 2 open-label single-center ibrutinib monotherapy trial. The CDR3 has 16 amino acids, counting the end cysteine and phenylalanine. The retained sequence is limited to the CDR3, 48 bases, with the frame set at the first base. The germline V gene specifies MDHEN as CDR1 and SYDVKM as CDR2. Trimming accounts for 8 bases at V and 2 bases at J, while the number of junction bases matched to no gene is 13. On a MiSeq, deep resolution sequencing aimed for a depth between 1 in 1 million and 1 in 200,000 T cells, with each clonotype covered about 9.9x on average. TCR beta libraries were generated with the immunoSEQ hsTCRB Kit. The authors' pipeline ran thus. The data were analyzed with ImmunoSEQ Analyzer and ImmunoSEQ Data Assistant, and V, D and J gene assignments followed IMGT definitions. Clonality, which ranges from 0 to 1, was calculated by subtracting the normalized Shannon entropy of productive rearrangement frequencies from one. Only overrepresented clonotypes making up at least 0.05% of the repertoire of each patient were included in the public clonotype analysis. Some 13 repertoires from age-matched healthy donors, obtained from immuneACCESS, served as clonality controls. The table was pulled from immuneACCESS by TCRdb, which kept in-frame rearrangements only. Such tables lose some clones; where checked, under half of the loss comes from unresolved V genes, and the rest has no known cause. D and trimming come from the DNA, and the V and J calls and clone size come from that table. The sample table records roughly 130,000 clones; roughly 90% of these occur just once. The ten largest clones represent less than 14% of the sample.

The source is a human donor with chronic lymphocytic leukemia. Material: PBMCs, obtained after 12 months of ibrutinib treatment. The chain couples TRBV28 to TRBJ2-7; TRBD1 aligns with 9 central bases. Read as DNA, the sequence is TGTGCCAGCCGTCCTAGTGGACAGGGGAACCCCTACGAGCAGTACTTC. It is translated as CASRPSGQGNPYEQYF. Reference TRBV28 and TRBJ2-7 genes cover what lies past the CDR3, so the full variable domain is DVKVTQSSRYLVKRTGEKVFLECVQDMDHENMFWYRQDPGLGLRLIYFSYDVKMKEKGDIPEGYSVSREKKERFSLILESASTNQTSMYLCASRPSGQGNPYEQYFGPGTRLTVT.